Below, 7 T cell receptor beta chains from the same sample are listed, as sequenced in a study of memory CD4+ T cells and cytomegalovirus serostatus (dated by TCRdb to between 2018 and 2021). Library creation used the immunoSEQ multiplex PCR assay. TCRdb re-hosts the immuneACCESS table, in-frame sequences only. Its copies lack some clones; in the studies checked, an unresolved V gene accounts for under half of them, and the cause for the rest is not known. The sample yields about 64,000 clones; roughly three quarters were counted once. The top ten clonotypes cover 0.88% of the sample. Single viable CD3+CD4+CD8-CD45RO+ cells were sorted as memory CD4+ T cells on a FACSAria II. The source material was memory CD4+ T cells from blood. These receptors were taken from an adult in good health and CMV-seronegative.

CDR3 sequence: CAWNSETTGELFF. As DNA, the CDR3 is TGTGCCTGGAACTCGGAGACCACCGGGGAGCTGTTTTTT. The rearrangement uses TRBV30 and TRBJ2-2; D uncertain. CDR3 length: 13 residues. V was pared by 4 bases and J by 4 bases, with 10 bases between. The V gene's germline CDR1 is GTSNPN and CDR2 SVGIG (reference sequence).

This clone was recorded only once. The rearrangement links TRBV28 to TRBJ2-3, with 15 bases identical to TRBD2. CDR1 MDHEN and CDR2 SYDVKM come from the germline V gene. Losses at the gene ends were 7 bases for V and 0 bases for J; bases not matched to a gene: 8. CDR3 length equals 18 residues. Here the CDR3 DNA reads TGTGCCAGCAAACCGGGACTAGCGGGAGGTCCTAGCACAGATACGCAGTATTTT. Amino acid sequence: CASKPGLAGGPSTDTQYF.

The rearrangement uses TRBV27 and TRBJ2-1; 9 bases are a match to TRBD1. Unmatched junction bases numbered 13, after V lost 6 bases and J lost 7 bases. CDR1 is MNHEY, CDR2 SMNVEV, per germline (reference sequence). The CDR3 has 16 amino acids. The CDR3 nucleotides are TGTGCCAGCAGCTTTACCGCCCGACAGGGGGGGAATGAGCAGTTCTTC. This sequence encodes CASSFTARQGGNEQFF.

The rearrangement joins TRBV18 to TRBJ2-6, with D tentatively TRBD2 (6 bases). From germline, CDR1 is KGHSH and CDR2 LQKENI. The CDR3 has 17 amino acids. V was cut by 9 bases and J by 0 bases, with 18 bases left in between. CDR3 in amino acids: CASPTRDGSSGANVLTF. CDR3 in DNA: TGTGCCAGTCCCACGCGGGACGGCAGCTCTGGGGCCAACGTCCTGACTTTC.

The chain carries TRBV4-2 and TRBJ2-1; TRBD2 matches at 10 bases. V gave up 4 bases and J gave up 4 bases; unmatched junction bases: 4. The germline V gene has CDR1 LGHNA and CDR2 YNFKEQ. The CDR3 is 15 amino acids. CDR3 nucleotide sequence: TGTGCCAGCAGCCCAATAGCGGGGGGTTACAATGAGCAGTTCTTC. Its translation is CASSPIAGGYNEQFF.

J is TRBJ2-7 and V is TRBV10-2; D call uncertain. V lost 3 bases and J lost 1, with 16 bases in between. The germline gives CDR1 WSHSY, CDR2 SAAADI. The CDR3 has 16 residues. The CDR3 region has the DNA TGCGCCAGCAGTGATGGCAGCAAAAACCCGTCCTACGAGCAGTACTTC. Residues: CASSDGSKNPSYEQYF.

The CDR3 DNA follows: TGTGCCAGTAGTATTCGACTAGCGGGCTACAATGAGCAGTTCTTC. Its translation is CASSIRLAGYNEQFF. The V and J genes are TRBV19 and TRBJ2-1; TRBD2 matches 10 bases. The V and J ends lost 3 bases and 3 bases, in that order; junction bases with no gene match: 2. The CDR3 has 15 residues. The germline CDR1 and CDR2 sequences are LNHDA and SQIVND (reference sequence).